This T cell receptor (beta chain) was captured in a study of T cells after yellow fever vaccination. TCRdb recomputed calls from the 5' RACE reads with MiXCR, one row per CDR3 protein. The sample lists 300,000 or so distinct CDR3 sequences, less than 9.5% occurring once. The CDR3 is made up of 13 amino acids. V was clipped by 3 bases and J by 6 bases, with 9 bases between them. Germline-derived CDR1 and CDR2 are SGHDN and FVKESK. The sequencing used CD4+ T cells sorted from PBMCs, collected 5 days after the yellow fever booster vaccination. V gene TRBV14 combines with J gene TRBJ1-5; D is uncertain. This sequence was found in a man in his late teens or twenties who received the YFV17D yellow fever vaccine. The CDR3 coding sequence is TGTGCCAGCAGCCATGCAGGACTTCAGCCCCAGCATTTT. This codes for CASSHAGLQPQHF.